The 19 T cell receptor beta chains listed next were all sequenced from one sample in a study of T-cell reconstitution after alpha-beta-depleted transplantation in children. Preparation of the TCRbeta library used unique molecular identifiers. TCRdb called the PCR reads again in MiXCR, with one record for every CDR3 protein. The table shows 450,000 to 600,000 distinct CDR3 sequences, with 18% occurring only once. The sequencing used PBMCs from the stem cell graft donor, collected from the stem cell graft. The receptors come from a human donor who donated a stem cell graft to a child with acute lymphoblastic leukemia.

The chain couples TRBV5-1 to TRBJ2-5; tentatively, D is TRBD1 (5 bases). Between the trimmed V and J ends, which lost 6 bases and 5 bases, there was a span of 5 bases. CDR1 SGHRS and CDR2 YFSETQ come from the germline V gene. The CDR3 extends over 10 amino acids. As DNA, the CDR3 is TGCGCCAGCAAGGGGGAGACCCAGTACTTC. It specifies CASKGETQYF. The whole variable domain, remainder taken from reference TRBV5-1 and TRBJ2-5, is KAGVTQTPRYLIKTRGQQVTLSCSPISGHRSVSWYQQTPGQGLQFLFEYFSETQRNKGNFPGRFSGRQFSNSRSEMNVSTLELGDSALYLCASKGETQYFGPGTRLLVL.

This clonotype was seen a few times. The genes are TRBV15 and TRBJ2-1; TRBD1 matches at 9 bases. From germline, CDR1 is LNHNV and CDR2 YYDKDF (reference sequence). V gave up 3 bases and J gave up 4 bases; unmatched junction bases: 1. This CDR3 spans 14 amino acids. CDR3 amino acids: CATSRDRGYNEQFF. In nucleotides, the CDR3 is TGTGCCACCAGCAGGGACAGGGGTTACAATGAGCAGTTCTTC.

The rearrangement joins TRBV11-1 to TRBJ1-1, with a possible D match to TRBD1 (6 bases). The CDR3 runs to 19 residues. Trimming left V 3 bases short and J 4 bases short, with 27 bases between. Germline CDR1 SGHAT, CDR2 FQDESV (reference sequence). The CDR3 sequence: CASSFSDQVTGTWGTEAFF. The CDR3 nucleotides are TGTGCCAGCAGCTTTAGCGATCAAGTCACAGGGACCTGGGGCACTGAAGCTTTCTTT.

The chain combines TRBV7-3 with TRBJ2-5; 9 bases line up with TRBD2. The CDR3 sequence is 15 residues long. Germline V gene data show CDR1 as SGHTA and CDR2 as FQGTGA. With 5 bases clipped from V and 2 bases from J, the junction kept 6 bases outside the gene matches. The CDR3: CASSLTTSGQETQYF. The CDR3 coding sequence is TGTGCCAGCAGCCTGACTACTAGCGGGCAAGAGACCCAGTACTTC.

The chain couples TRBV7-2 to TRBJ2-3; D is perhaps TRBD2 (6 bases). The germline V gene encodes CDR1 SGHTA and CDR2 FQGNSA. Trimming took off 7 bases at V and 1 base at J, with 15 bases between the two ends. This CDR3 region has 15 residues. For the CDR3, the DNA is TGTGCCAGCACCCTCACGGGACTCCGCACAGATACGCAGTATTTT. This codes for CASTLTGLRTDTQYF.

This clonotype was seen more than once but under ten times. The CDR3 region is CASSPTSEDYEQYF. Written as DNA, the CDR3 is TGTGCCAGCAGCCCGACTAGCGAGGACTACGAGCAGTACTTC. This chain links TRBV7-6 with TRBJ2-7; 8 bases are shared with TRBD2. CDR3 length: 14 residues. Germline CDR1 reads SGHVS; CDR2 reads FNYEAQ. V shed 5 bases and J 3 bases; nucleotides not matched to a gene: 6.

This clonotype was counted only a few times. This chain connects TRBV3-1 to TRBJ1-5; 9 bases match TRBD1. J lost 11 bases, V lost 1 base, and 3 bases had no gene match. CDR1 is LGHDT, CDR2 YNNKEL, per germline (reference sequence). The CDR3 consists of 13 residues. The CDR3 sequence: CASSQAGTGTQHF. The CDR3 DNA reads TGTGCCAGCAGCCAAGCCGGGACAGGGACCCAGCATTTT. Full variable domain (outside the CDR3, taken from reference TRBV3-1 and TRBJ1-5): DTAVSQTPKYLVTQMGNDKSIKCEQNLGHDTMYWYKQDSKKFLKIMFSYNNKELIINETVPNRFSPKSPDKAHLNLHINSLELGDSAVYFCASSQAGTGTQHFGDGTRLSIL.

The chain recombines TRBV20-1 with TRBJ2-4; weak D call: TRBD1 (6 bases). CDR1 is DFQATT, CDR2 SNEGSKA, per germline (reference sequence). V dropped 6 bases and J dropped 0 bases, with 9 bases sitting between them. The CDR3 sequence is 13 residues long. The CDR3 reads CSATGLAKNIQYF. DNA for the CDR3: TGCAGTGCAACAGGGTTAGCCAAAAACATTCAGTACTTC.

This clonotype was counted only a few times. The chain's CDR3 is CASRSEGGPGNTIYF. DNA of the CDR3: TGTGCCAGCAGGTCGGAGGGGGGGCCCGGAAACACCATATATTTT. The rearrangement joins TRBV9 to TRBJ1-3, with a weak D call TRBD1 (6 bases). The CDR3 is 15 amino acids. The V and J ends lost 5 bases and 4 bases respectively, with 16 bases between them. The germline gives CDR1 SGDLS, CDR2 YYNGEE.

This clonotype has a handful of counts. CDR3 amino acids: CASRTLFAGELFF. In DNA, the CDR3 is TGTGCCAGCAGGACGTTATTCGCCGGGGAGCTGTTTTTT. The rearrangement links TRBV25-1 to TRBJ2-2; D call uncertain. Germline assignment: CDR1 MGHDK and CDR2 SYGVNS. The CDR3 totals 13 residues. V dropped 6 bases and J dropped 6 bases, with 11 bases sitting between them.

This clonotype was counted only a few times. The chain employs TRBV12-3 or TRBV12-4 and TRBJ2-7; D remains ambiguous. CDR3 size: 14 residues. The V gene lost 7 bases and the J gene lost 2 bases, with 15 bases spanning the gap. CDR3: CASTSTGGPYEQYF. In DNA, the CDR3 is TGTGCCAGCACCAGTACCGGCGGTCCCTACGAGCAGTACTTC.

This clonotype was seen more than once but under ten times. The CDR3 sequence is CASSQAVAKDTQYF. In nucleotides, the CDR3 is TGTGCCAGCAGCCAAGCCGTAGCCAAGGATACGCAGTATTTT. J is TRBJ2-3 and V is TRBV3-1; no firm D call. This CDR3 spans 14 amino acids. Per germline, CDR1 LGHDT and CDR2 YNNKEL (reference sequence). Trimming cost V 1 base and J 6 bases, with 11 bases left between them.

The chain combines TRBV29-1 with TRBJ2-2, with 9 bases identical to TRBD1. The CDR3 has 14 residues. Germline CDR1 and CDR2: SQVTM and ANQGSEA. With V trimmed by 7 bases and J by 6 bases, 9 bases remained unmatched. In DNA, the CDR3 is TGCAGCGCAGGACAGGGGCGATCCGCCGGGGAGCTGTTTTTT. This translates into CSAGQGRSAGELFF.

The sample holds a few counts of this clonotype. This sequence joins TRBV12-3 or TRBV12-4 and TRBJ1-2, with no clear D. CDR3 length equals 14 residues. Between the trimmed V and J ends, which lost 5 bases and 3 bases, there was a span of 13 bases. CDR3 DNA: TGTGCCAGCAGTCTTATCCGGAATTACTATGGCTACACCTTC. Amino acid sequence: CASSLIRNYYGYTF.

The chain has TRBV7-8 and TRBJ2-3; D gene ambiguous. The germline V gene encodes CDR1 SGHVS and CDR2 FQNEAQ. Between the trimmed V and J ends, which lost 1 base and 4 bases, there was a span of 12 bases. The CDR3 spans 15 residues. The DNA for the CDR3 is TGTGCCAGCAGCTTAGGGCCTCATCCCCCAGATACGCAGTATTTT. This codes for CASSLGPHPPDTQYF.

A few counts support this clonotype. The chain recombines TRBV7-9 with TRBJ2-7; TRBD2 might be the D (5 bases). From germline, CDR1 is SEHNR and CDR2 FQNEAQ (reference sequence). The CDR3 loop spans 12 amino acids. V lost 10 bases, J lost 4 bases, and 14 bases lay in between. The CDR3, as DNA: TGTGCCACCTCGTTGGCGGGTTACGAGCAGTACTTC. This sequence encodes CATSLAGYEQYF.

CDR3 sequence: CASSLITGIRGELFF. In DNA form, the CDR3 reads TGTGCCAGCAGTCTAATTACGGGGATCCGGGGGGAGCTGTTTTTT. The chain combines TRBV12-3 or TRBV12-4 with TRBJ2-2, with TRBD2 as a possible D gene (5 bases). The germline V and J ends were trimmed by 5 bases and 8 bases, with 18 bases remaining between them. The CDR3 extends over 15 amino acids.

This clonotype was seen repeatedly, ten times or more. This rearrangement joins TRBV6-5 to TRBJ1-4; D call uncertain. The CDR3 is 13 residues long. Germline values: CDR1 MNHEY, CDR2 SVGAGI. Trimming cost V 4 bases and J 8 bases, with 11 bases left between them. In DNA form, the CDR3 reads TGTGCCAGCAGTTTAGGTCTGGGCGAAAAACTGTTTTTT. Protein product: CASSLGLGEKLFF.

This clonotype was seen a handful of times. This chain links TRBV9 with TRBJ1-1, with D tentatively TRBD1 (6 bases). Trimming took off 0 bases at V and 11 bases at J, with 14 bases between the two ends. In germline, CDR1 is SGDLS, CDR2 YYNGEE. The CDR3 spans 13 residues. The DNA of the CDR3 is TGTGCCAGCAGCGTAGCCCCCGGGGGCGAGGCTTTCTTT. Its protein is CASSVAPGGEAFF.